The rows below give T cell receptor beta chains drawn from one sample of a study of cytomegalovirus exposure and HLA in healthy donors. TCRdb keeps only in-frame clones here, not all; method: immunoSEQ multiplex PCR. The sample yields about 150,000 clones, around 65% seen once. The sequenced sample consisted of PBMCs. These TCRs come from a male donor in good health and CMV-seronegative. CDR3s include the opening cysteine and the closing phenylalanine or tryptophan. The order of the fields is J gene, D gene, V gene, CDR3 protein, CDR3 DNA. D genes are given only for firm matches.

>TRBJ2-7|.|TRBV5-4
CASSFTTTNYEQYF
TGTGCCAGCAGCTTTACTACCACGAACTACGAGCAGTACTTC
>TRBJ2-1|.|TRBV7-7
CASSWTESSYNEQFF
TGTGCCAGCAGCTGGACAGAAAGCTCCTACAATGAGCAGTTCTTC
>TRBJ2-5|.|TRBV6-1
CASIHAGFGETQYF
TGTGCCAGCATCCACGCGGGGTTTGGAGAGACCCAGTACTTC
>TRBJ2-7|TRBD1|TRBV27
CASSLRALGQGKNSYEQYF
TGTGCCAGCAGTCTCCGAGCATTGGGACAGGGAAAGAACTCCTACGAGCAGTACTTC
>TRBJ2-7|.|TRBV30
CAWSGGEQYF
TGTGCCTGGAGTGGAGGCGAGCAGTACTTC
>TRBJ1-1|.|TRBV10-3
CAISEGQARNTEAFF
TGTGCCATCAGTGAGGGGCAGGCGAGGAACACTGAAGCTTTCTTT
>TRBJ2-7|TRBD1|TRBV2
CASKGQGQGEQYF
TGTGCCAGCAAAGGACAGGGGCAGGGGGAGCAGTACTTC
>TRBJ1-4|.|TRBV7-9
CASSFPSTNEKLFF
TGTGCCAGCAGCTTCCCTAGTACGAATGAAAAACTGTTTTTT
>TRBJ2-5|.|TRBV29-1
CSVDEYRANTQETQYF
TGCAGCGTTGATGAGTACAGGGCCAACACACAAGAGACCCAGTACTTC
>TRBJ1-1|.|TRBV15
CATSRGGAGYAEAFF
TGTGCCACCAGCAGGGGGGGGGCAGGGTACGCTGAAGCTTTCTTT